Below, 19 T cell receptor beta chains from the same sample are listed, as sequenced in a study of pediatric ulcerative colitis. The rectum was sampled with one to two pinch biopsies at colonoscopy. Produced via immunoSEQ multiplex PCR; TCRdb's table is partial and in-frame only. The sample has tens of thousands of clones, 60% to 75% seen once; the top ten hold 8.6%. The sequenced sample consisted of gut tissue. These receptors all stem from a boy between 10 and 17 years old with severe ulcerative colitis.

The J gene is TRBJ1-4, the V gene TRBV11-2, with D perhaps TRBD1 (6 bases). The germline V gene has CDR1 SGHAT and CDR2 FQNNGV. The CDR3 totals 16 residues. V lost 0 bases and J lost 4, with 12 bases in between. The DNA for the CDR3 is TGTGCCAGCAGCTTAGATCGGGGGGCGGGTAATGAAAAACTGTTTTTT. Amino acid sequence: CASSLDRGAGNEKLFF.

The V and J genes are TRBV18 and TRBJ2-1; TRBD2 might be the D (6 bases). V was clipped by 4 bases and J by 6 bases, with 13 bases between them. Germline CDR1 reads KGHSH; CDR2 reads LQKENI. The CDR3 sequence is 14 residues long. The chain's CDR3 is CASSLRDSGNEQFF. The CDR3 DNA reads TGTGCCAGCTCACTAAGGGACTCTGGCAATGAGCAGTTCTTC.

The chain uses TRBV5-6 and TRBJ1-4; D gene unclear. V lost 4 bases, J lost 0 bases, and 13 bases lay in between. Germline CDR1 and CDR2: SGHDT and YYEEEE. The CDR3 extends over 16 amino acids. In DNA, the CDR3 is TGTGCCAGCAGCCCCAGGTCGGTTTCAACTAATGAAAAACTGTTTTTT. This sequence encodes CASSPRSVSTNEKLFF.

This clone was recorded a few times. The rearrangement links TRBV19 to TRBJ2-7, with D possibly being TRBD2 (5 bases). CDR1 and CDR2 from the germline V gene are LNHDA and SQIVND (reference sequence). This CDR3 is built from 13 residues. V lost 3 bases to trimming and J lost 0 bases, with 6 bases between them. The CDR3 bases are TGTGCCAGTAGTATTGGGAGCTCCTACGAGCAGTACTTC. Protein product: CASSIGSSYEQYF.

The genes are TRBV11-2 and TRBJ2-7; 7 nucleotides match TRBD1. The J segment lost 4 bases and the V segment lost 3 bases, leaving 15 bases of the junction unmatched. The CDR3 is 17 amino acids. The germline CDR1 and CDR2 sequences are SGHAT and FQNNGV. The CDR3 bases are TGTGCCAGCAGCTTGCGGAAGAGACAGGGTGTCAAATACGAGCAGTACTTC. Protein: CASSLRKRQGVKYEQYF.

This clone showed up just once. This chain connects TRBV11-2 to TRBJ1-2; 10 bases are shared with TRBD1. Germline V CDR1 and CDR2: SGHAT, FQNNGV. The ends lost 1 base at V and 1 base at J; junction bases unmatched: 9. CDR3 length: 18 amino acids. The CDR3 bases are TGTGCCAGCAGCTTAGGATCCGGGACAGGGGAATATAACTATGGCTACACCTTC. It encodes CASSLGSGTGEYNYGYTF.

V and J are TRBV7-9 and TRBJ2-2; D might be TRBD2 (5 bases). The CDR3 is 14 residues long. Looked up from germline, CDR1 is SEHNR and CDR2 is FQNEAQ (reference sequence). Trimming took off 4 bases at V and 3 bases at J, with 9 bases between the two ends. Written as DNA, the CDR3 is TGTGCCAGCAGCTCGGACGGGGACACCGGGGAGCTGTTTTTT. Translated: CASSSDGDTGELFF. Full variable domain (missing parts from reference TRBV7-9 and TRBJ2-2): DTGVSQNPRHKITKRGQNVTFRCDPISEHNRLYWYRQTLGQGPEFLTYFQNEAQLEKSRLLSDRFSAERPKGSFSTLEIQRTEQGDSAMYLCASSSDGDTGELFFGEGSRLTVL.

This chain links TRBV29-1 with TRBJ1-1; D perhaps matches TRBD1 (5 bases). This CDR3 region has 13 residues. The V end was cut by 6 bases, the J end by 1 base, with 12 bases between. Germline CDR1 is SQVTM and CDR2 is ANQGSEA. CDR3: CSVPGPWNTEAFF. The CDR3 DNA reads as TGCAGCGTACCGGGACCCTGGAACACTGAAGCTTTCTTT.

V gene TRBV30 combines with J gene TRBJ2-5; 10 nucleotides align to TRBD1. Germline V CDR1 and CDR2: GTSNPN, SVGIG (reference sequence). Germline trimming cut 7 bases from V and 2 bases from J; bases unmatched to any gene: 4. This CDR3 contains 13 residues. This CDR3 is CASTGQGQETQYF. The CDR3 DNA is TGTGCCTCTACGGGACAGGGGCAAGAGACCCAGTACTTC.

This clone was counted between two and nine times. The gene calls are TRBV7-2 and TRBJ2-3; D may match TRBD1 or TRBD2 (6 bases each). V lost 5 bases and J lost 5, with 17 bases in between. The CDR3 runs 15 residues. Germline V gene data show CDR1 as SGHTA and CDR2 as FQGNSA. The DNA for the CDR3 is TGTGCCAGCAGCCCCTTGGGGGGCGCCGTAGATACGCAGTATTTT. This translates into CASSPLGGAVDTQYF.

The J gene is TRBJ1-2, the V gene TRBV9; unclear D gene. From germline, CDR1 is SGDLS and CDR2 YYNGEE. The CDR3 is made up of 14 amino acids. V lost 4 bases and J lost 4, with 14 bases in between. The CDR3 bases are TGTGCCAGCAGCCCGCCGAGCCCCGGCTATGGCTACACCTTC. This sequence encodes CASSPPSPGYGYTF.

This clone was detected once. Given the absence of the conserved phenylalanine or tryptophan at the CDR3 end, a read error is likely. This chain connects TRBV6-5 to TRBJ1-6, with 7 bases fitting TRBD1. The CDR3 is 15 amino acids. Per the germline V gene, CDR1 is MNHEY and CDR2 is SVGAGI. V shed 6 bases and J 7 bases; nucleotides not matched to a gene: 9. The CDR3 region has the DNA TGTGCCAGCAGATCGACAGGGTATAACAATTCACCCCTCCACCTT. It specifies CASRSTGYNNSPLHL.

This chain connects TRBV6-5 to TRBJ1-2; D is undetermined. V lost 5 bases to trimming and J lost 0 bases, with 13 bases between them. In germline, CDR1 is MNHEY, CDR2 SVGAGI. The length of the CDR3 is 15 residues. The CDR3 spells CASSTTTGANYGYTF. DNA for the CDR3: TGTGCCAGCAGTACTACCACGGGAGCTAACTATGGCTACACCTTC.

The CDR3 is CASGGQSSGNTIYF. CDR3 in DNA: TGTGCCAGCGGGGGACAGAGCTCTGGAAACACCATATATTTT. The rearrangement links TRBV6-1 to TRBJ1-3, with 7 bases fitting TRBD1. From germline, CDR1 is MNHNS and CDR2 SASEGT. J gave up 0 bases and V 8 bases, and 4 bases lay outside the gene matches. The CDR3 length is 14 residues.

The CDR3 nucleotides are TGTGCCAGCAGTTTCTCGCTTCGTAAGCAGGGTAGGGACAGTCCCTACGAGCAGTACTTC. This encodes CASSFSLRKQGRDSPYEQYF. V is TRBV28 and J is TRBJ2-7, with 7 bases fitting TRBD1. The V and J ends lost 3 bases and 2 bases, in that order; junction bases with no gene match: 22. The CDR3 spans 20 residues. Germline V gene sequence: CDR1 MDHEN, CDR2 SYDVKM.

J is TRBJ2-3 and V is TRBV9; D gene ambiguous. The CDR3 runs to 13 residues. CDR1 is SGDLS and CDR2 is YYNGEE in the germline V gene. Trimming stripped 2 bases from V and 0 bases from J, with 4 bases between. This CDR3 is CASSVHSTDTQYF. The CDR3 region has the DNA TGTGCCAGCAGCGTCCATAGCACAGATACGCAGTATTTT.

This chain connects TRBV19 to TRBJ1-1, with a possible D match to TRBD1 (5 bases). V shed 10 bases and J shed 0 bases, with 15 bases lying between them. Germline V CDR1 and CDR2: LNHDA, SQIVND (reference sequence). The CDR3 covers 14 residues. In DNA, the CDR3 is TGTGCCACCAGGATGGGGGGGTTGAACACTGAAGCTTTCTTT. This translates into CATRMGGLNTEAFF.

This chain joins TRBV29-1 and TRBJ2-7; D may be TRBD1 or TRBD2 (7 bases each). The CDR3 totals 15 residues. From germline, CDR1 is SQVTM and CDR2 ANQGSEA. V was shortened by 2 bases and J by 2 bases, with 16 bases between the two germline ends. This CDR3 reads CSVEIPGGATYEQYF. The CDR3 bases are TGCAGCGTTGAAATCCCAGGGGGGGCAACCTACGAGCAGTACTTC.

CDR3 amino acids: CASSPGGTTRRTQYF. For the CDR3, the DNA is TGTGCCAGCAGTCCAGGGGGTACCACACGCCGTACGCAGTATTTT. V usage is TRBV27 and J usage is TRBJ2-3; 7 bases are shared with TRBD1. Germline CDR1 MNHEY, CDR2 SMNVEV (reference sequence). CDR3 length equals 15 residues. V trimming: 5 bases; J trimming: 8 bases; junction bases outside the gene matches: 13.